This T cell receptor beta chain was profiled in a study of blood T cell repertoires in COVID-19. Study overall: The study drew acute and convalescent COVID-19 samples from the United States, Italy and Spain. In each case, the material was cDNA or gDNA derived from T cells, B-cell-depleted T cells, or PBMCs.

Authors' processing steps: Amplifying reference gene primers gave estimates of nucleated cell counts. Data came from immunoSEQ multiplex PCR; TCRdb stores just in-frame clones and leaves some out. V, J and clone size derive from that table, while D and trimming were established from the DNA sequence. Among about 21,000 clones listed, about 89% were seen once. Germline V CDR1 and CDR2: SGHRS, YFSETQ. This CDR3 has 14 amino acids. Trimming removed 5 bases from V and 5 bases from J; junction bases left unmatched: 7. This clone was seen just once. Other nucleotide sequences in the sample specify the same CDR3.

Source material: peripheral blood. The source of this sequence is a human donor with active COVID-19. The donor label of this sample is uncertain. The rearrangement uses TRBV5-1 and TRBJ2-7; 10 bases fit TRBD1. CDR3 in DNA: TGCGCCAGCAGTACCGGGACAGGGGTTGACGAGCAGTACTTC. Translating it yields CASSTGTGVDEQYF.